The next 24 T cell receptor beta chains were all read from a single sample in a study of OX40 agonist ivuxolimab in advanced cancers. Generated by immunoSEQ multiplex PCR, the TCRdb table keeps only in-frame clones and is missing some. This sample has 60,000 to 80,000 clones, with roughly 88% found just once. Sequenced material: CD4+ or CD8+ T cells sorted from blood, taken in a trial of the OX40 agonist ivuxolimab. These receptors were collected from an adult with an advanced solid tumor such as melanoma, head and neck, liver or kidney cancer.

The gene calls are TRBV7-2 and TRBJ1-1; 9 bases are shared with TRBD1. V lost 4 bases, J lost 4 bases, and 7 bases stayed unmatched. CDR3 length: 15 amino acids. The germline CDR1 and CDR2 sequences are SGHTA and FQGNSA. Here the CDR3 DNA reads TGTGCCAGCAGCTGGAGGACAGGGGACAGCACTGAAGCTTTCTTT. Translating it yields CASSWRTGDSTEAFF.

The chain joins TRBV7-2 to TRBJ2-3; 12 nucleotides line up with TRBD2. This CDR3 spans 17 amino acids. In germline, CDR1 is SGHTA, CDR2 FQGNSA. Trimming cost V 5 bases and J 1 base; bases outside gene matches: 7. This CDR3 is CASSPSGGASGTDTQYF. The CDR3 nucleotides read TGTGCCAGCAGCCCTAGCGGGGGGGCGTCAGGCACAGATACGCAGTATTTT. Variable domain in full (rest from reference TRBV7-2 and TRBJ2-3): GAGVSQSPSNKVTEKGKDVELRCDPISGHTALYWYRQSLGQGLEFLIYFQGNSAPDKSGLPSDRFSAERTGGSVSTLTIQRTQQEDSAVYLCASSPSGGASGTDTQYFGPGTRLTVL.

J is TRBJ2-5 and V is TRBV11-2; D unresolved. The V gene's germline CDR1 is SGHAT and CDR2 FQNNGV. V was clipped by 1 base and J by 5 bases, with 5 bases between them. The CDR3 sequence is 12 residues long. The CDR3 reads CASSLALETQYF. CDR3 in DNA: TGTGCCAGCAGCTTAGCCCTGGAGACCCAGTACTTC. Full variable domain (missing parts from reference TRBV11-2 and TRBJ2-5): EAGVAQSPRYKIIEKRQSVAFWCNPISGHATLYWYQQILGQGPKLLIQFQNNGVVDDSQLPKDRFSAERLKGVDSTLKIQPAKLEDSAVYLCASSLALETQYFGPGTRLLVL.

This rearrangement joins TRBV4-3 to TRBJ2-2; 9 bases match TRBD2. Germline assignment: CDR1 LGHNA and CDR2 YSLEER. The ends lost 6 bases at V and 7 bases at J; junction bases unmatched: 3. The CDR3 extends over 13 amino acids. This CDR3 reads CASRAGGSGELFF. CDR3 bases: TGCGCCAGCAGGGCGGGGGGGAGCGGGGAGCTGTTTTTT.

The chain recombines TRBV11-2 with TRBJ2-1, with unresolved D. Between the trimmed V and J ends, which lost 7 bases and 4 bases, there was a span of 14 bases. CDR3 size: 14 residues. Germline V gives CDR1 SGHAT, CDR2 FQNNGV. The DNA of the CDR3 is TGTGCCAGCAACACTCGGGCAGATTACAATGAGCAGTTCTTC. Translating it yields CASNTRADYNEQFF. Variable domain in full (rest from reference TRBV11-2 and TRBJ2-1): EAGVAQSPRYKIIEKRQSVAFWCNPISGHATLYWYQQILGQGPKLLIQFQNNGVVDDSQLPKDRFSAERLKGVDSTLKIQPAKLEDSAVYLCASNTRADYNEQFFGPGTRLTVL.

Worth noting for this clone: The sample contains more than one DNA sequence encoding this CDR3. The rearrangement uses TRBV18 and TRBJ1-2; D is undetermined. The V end was cut by 3 bases, the J end by 0 bases, with 5 bases between. CDR1 is KGHSH, CDR2 LQKENI, per germline. CDR3 length equals 13 residues. DNA for the CDR3: TGTGCCAGCTCACCGGGGTCTAACTATGGCTACACCTTC. Translated: CASSPGSNYGYTF.

The chain has TRBV5-6 and TRBJ2-1; 9 bases agree with TRBD2. Looked up from germline, CDR1 is SGHDT and CDR2 is YYEEEE. V shed 2 bases and J 7 bases; nucleotides not matched to a gene: 7. This CDR3 has 15 amino acids. This CDR3 is CASSFAGSGGNEQFF. CDR3 sequence (DNA): TGTGCCAGCAGCTTCGCAGGCAGCGGGGGGAATGAGCAGTTCTTC.

The chain recombines TRBV11-3 with TRBJ2-7; D is unclear. The CDR3 has 13 amino acids. V was cut by 4 bases and J by 1 base, with 8 bases left in between. From germline, CDR1 is SGHNT and CDR2 YENEEA. The CDR3 sequence is CASSSPPSYEQYF. Here the CDR3 DNA reads TGTGCCAGCAGCTCTCCCCCATCCTACGAGCAGTACTTC.

This chain uses TRBV7-3 with TRBJ2-5; perhaps D is TRBD1 or TRBD2 (6 bases each). The J call may be incorrect, as the DNA end agrees better with TRBJ2-7. The CDR3 is 13 residues long. Germline V lookup: CDR1 SGHTA, CDR2 FQGTGA. The CDR3 protein is CASSPSQGGEQYF. In DNA, the CDR3 is TGTGCCAGCAGCCCTTCACAGGGAGGCGAGCAGTACTTC.

The chain combines TRBV6-1 with TRBJ2-7; 10 nucleotides line up with TRBD1. This CDR3 is 13 amino acids long. Trimming cost V 7 bases and J 6 bases; bases outside gene matches: 6. Germline V gene data show CDR1 as MNHNS and CDR2 as SASEGT. CDR3 residues: CASNGQGVGEQYF. The CDR3 DNA reads as TGTGCCAGCAACGGACAGGGGGTGGGCGAGCAGTACTTC.

The chain uses TRBV10-1 and TRBJ2-7, with D tentatively TRBD1 (6 bases). This CDR3 comprises 14 residues. CDR1 is WNHNN and CDR2 is SYGVQD in the germline V gene (reference sequence). V gave up 5 bases and J gave up 4 bases, with 15 bases separating them. The CDR3, as DNA: TGCGCCAGCAGTCCCAGGGGACCAAATTACGAGCAGTACTTC. It encodes CASSPRGPNYEQYF.

This chain links TRBV10-3 with TRBJ1-2; no definite D call. The germline V gene encodes CDR1 ENHRY and CDR2 SYGVKD. The V end lost 3 bases, the J end lost 8 bases, and 13 bases lay between the germline ends. The CDR3 has 13 residues. The CDR3 sequence: CAISEETPAGYTF. The CDR3, as DNA: TGTGCCATCAGTGAAGAGACACCGGCAGGCTACACCTTC.

The CDR3 sequence is CASSLTWQGNQPQHF. The DNA for the CDR3 is TGTGCCAGCAGCTTGACTTGGCAGGGTAACCAGCCCCAGCATTTT. This rearrangement joins TRBV5-6 to TRBJ1-5, with D possibly being TRBD1 (5 bases). Trimming cost V 1 base and J 7 bases, with 15 bases left between them. Germline values: CDR1 SGHDT, CDR2 YYEEEE. The CDR3 is made up of 15 amino acids.

V is TRBV11-3 and J is TRBJ2-1; 7 bases are shared with TRBD2. J was trimmed by 0 bases and V by 5 bases; bases with no gene match: 7. The CDR3 totals 16 residues. The germline gives CDR1 SGHNT, CDR2 YENEEA. CDR3 bases: TGTGCCAGCAGCCCTAGAGCGGGGCCCTCCTACAATGAGCAGTTCTTC. As protein: CASSPRAGPSYNEQFF. The full variable domain, its missing parts supplied by reference TRBV11-3 and TRBJ2-1, is EAGVVQSPRYKIIEKKQPVAFWCNPISGHNTLYWYLQNLGQGPELLIRYENEEAVDDSQLPKDRFSAERLKGVDSTLKIQPAELGDSAVYLCASSPRAGPSYNEQFFGPGTRLTVL.

The chain employs TRBV19 and TRBJ1-6; D gene uncertain. CDR1 is LNHDA, CDR2 SQIVND, per germline (reference sequence). The CDR3 has 16 residues. V was shortened by 1 base and J by 5 bases, with 12 bases between the two germline ends. This chain's CDR3 is CASSIAGRTDNSPLHF. CDR3 nucleotide sequence: TGTGCCAGTAGTATAGCCGGGCGCACAGATAATTCACCCCTCCACTTT.

The chain combines TRBV11-2 with TRBJ1-2, with D tentatively TRBD1 (5 bases). CDR1 is SGHAT and CDR2 is FQNNGV in the germline V gene. The CDR3 contains 13 residues. Trimming cost V 3 bases and J 5 bases, with 10 bases left between them. CDR3 sequence (DNA): TGTGCCAGCAGCTTTCAGGGAGAGTATGGCTACACCTTC. Translation: CASSFQGEYGYTF.

This chain uses TRBV7-2 with TRBJ1-1; D is ambiguous. With 5 bases removed from V and 5 bases from J, the gap between germline ends came to 12 bases. CDR3 length equals 13 residues. Germline loops: CDR1 SGHTA, CDR2 FQGNSA. CDR3 residues: CASSQSEVTEAFF. DNA for the CDR3: TGTGCCAGCAGCCAAAGTGAGGTTACTGAAGCTTTCTTT.

This chain connects TRBV6-6 to TRBJ1-4, with D maybe TRBD1 (5 bases). V was cut by 5 bases and J by 5 bases, with 15 bases left in between. Germline V gene data show CDR1 as MNHNY and CDR2 as SVGAGI (reference sequence). The CDR3 totals 15 residues. This CDR3 reads CASSTQSAGNEKLFF. The CDR3 nucleotides read TGTGCCAGCAGTACCCAGTCGGCAGGGAATGAAAAACTGTTTTTT.

The chain recombines TRBV18 with TRBJ2-7; TRBD1 matches 11 bases. Germline V lookup: CDR1 KGHSH, CDR2 LQKENI. The CDR3 loop spans 14 amino acids. The ends lost 3 bases at V and 4 bases at J; junction bases unmatched: 2. In DNA form, the CDR3 reads TGTGCCAGCTCACCGGGACAGGGGGTGTACGAGCAGTACTTC. It specifies CASSPGQGVYEQYF.

This clone has only a few counts. J is TRBJ2-7 and V is TRBV4-3, with unresolved D. CDR1 and CDR2 (germline): LGHNA, YSLEER. The V end lost 5 bases, the J end lost 0 bases, and 14 bases lay between the germline ends. The CDR3 sequence is 15 residues long. CDR3 residues: CASSTVVASSYEQYF. The CDR3 DNA follows: TGCGCCAGCAGCACTGTGGTCGCTAGCTCCTACGAGCAGTACTTC.

J is TRBJ2-5 and V is TRBV11-2; either TRBD1 or TRBD2 may fit D (5 bases each). The J call is doubtful: the DNA matches TRBJ2-7 better. Germline CDR1 is SGHAT and CDR2 is FQNNGV. The CDR3 loop spans 14 amino acids. The CDR3 is CASSLGDLSYEQYF. In nucleotides, the CDR3 is TGTGCCAGCAGCTTAGGGGACCTCTCCTACGAGCAGTACTTC.

The J gene is TRBJ1-5, the V gene TRBV7-9; tentatively, D is TRBD1 (5 bases). CDR3 length equals 13 residues. Germline V gene data show CDR1 as SEHNR and CDR2 as FQNEAQ (reference sequence). V was trimmed by 9 bases and J by 7 bases, leaving 16 bases between them. This chain's CDR3 is CASSPGGGQPQHF. DNA for the CDR3: TGTGCCAGTTCCCCTGGGGGGGGACAGCCCCAGCATTTT.

The chain joins TRBV4-3 to TRBJ2-1, with 7 bases aligning to TRBD2. Trimming cost V 2 bases and J 0 bases; bases outside gene matches: 7. This CDR3 has 17 amino acids. Germline CDR1 and CDR2: LGHNA and YSLEER. Written as DNA, the CDR3 is TGCGCCAGCAGCCAAACCCCAGCGGGGAGCTCCTACAATGAGCAGTTCTTC. This gives the protein CASSQTPAGSSYNEQFF.

The chain links TRBV5-1 to TRBJ1-2, with TRBD1 matching over 7 bases. Germline CDR1 SGHRS, CDR2 YFSETQ. V was clipped by 7 bases and J by 2 bases; unmatched bases: 8. The CDR3 covers 14 residues. Here the CDR3 DNA reads TGCGCCAGCCGACCGACAGGGACCAACTATGGCTACACCTTC. Protein: CASRPTGTNYGYTF.